This note documents a single T cell receptor (beta chain) sequence. The germline V gene has CDR1 ENHRY and CDR2 SYGVKD. Trimming removed 1 base from V and 7 bases from J, with 10 bases in between. The CDR3 loop spans 13 amino acids. This sample stems from a study of blood T cell repertoires in COVID-19. Study background: Sites across the United States, Italy and Spain contributed samples from acute and convalescent COVID-19. The analysed material was cDNA or gDNA that came from T cells, B-cell-depleted T cells, or PBMCs.

Authors' data handling: Estimation of nucleated cell counts relied on the amplification of reference gene primers. Assay used: immunoSEQ multiplex PCR; TCRdb lists only in-frame clones, some missing. That table is the source of V, J and clone size, and D and trimming were worked out from the DNA. The data show under 400,000 clones, around 88% seen once. While infection was still active, Seattle patients were enrolled and then followed longitudinally. The clonotype was recovered from a woman aged 25-40 years with COVID-19, enrolled during active disease. The chain carries TRBV10-3 and TRBJ1-2; possible D gene TRBD1, 5 bases. The specimen sequenced was peripheral blood. In nucleotides, the CDR3 is TGTGCCATCAGTGAGTTCAGGGAAGCTGGCTACACCTTC. Protein: CAISEFREAGYTF.